Presented here are 6 T cell receptor beta chains from one specimen sequenced in a study of regulatory T cells in long-lasting Graves disease. In building TCR beta libraries, iRepertoire HTBI primers were used together with Arm-PCR of CDR3 regions. MiXCR, run by TCRdb on the multiplex PCR reads, gives a single entry per CDR3 protein. The table includes 400,000 to 450,000 distinct CDR3 sequences, 20% to 30% detected once. Indicated time point: persistent/refractory GD, antithyroid drugs over 5 years with positive TRAb. Following extraction of RNA from PBMCs, that RNA was used to make the TCR library. Sequenced here: peripheral blood mononuclear cells (PBMCs), sampled when the disease was refractory, from a patient treated with antithyroid drugs. These receptors originate from a female donor with Graves disease.

This clonotype was seen more than once but under ten times. The chain recombines TRBV7-2 with TRBJ2-2; 10 bases map to TRBD2. Germline trimming cut 6 bases from V and 0 bases from J; bases unmatched to any gene: 4. Per the germline V gene, CDR1 is SGHTA and CDR2 is FQGNSA. CDR3 length equals 16 residues. For the CDR3, the DNA is TGTGCCAGCAGGTTTACTAGCGGGACGAACACCGGGGAGCTGTTTTTT. It encodes CASRFTSGTNTGELFF.

With regard to this clonotype: One base separates it from a far larger clone, so it is likely a read error. The genes are TRBV7-3 and TRBJ2-7; the match to TRBD2 covers 7 bases. Germline V gene lookup returns CDR1 SGHTA and CDR2 FQGTGA. The CDR3 extends over 14 amino acids. CDR3 amino acids: CASSSGLDYYEQCF. CDR3 coding DNA: TGTGCCAGCAGCTCAGGACTAGACTACTACGAGCAGTGCTTC.

This clonotype was seen at least ten times. CDR3 region: CSATRAEGYTF. CDR3 bases: TGCAGCGCGACCAGGGCAGAAGGCTACACCTTC. This chain connects TRBV29-1 to TRBJ1-2, with a tentative D call TRBD1 (5 bases). In germline, CDR1 is SQVTM, CDR2 ANQGSEA. The CDR3 is 11 residues long. V lost 7 bases to trimming and J lost 8 bases, with 14 bases between them.

This clonotype was found many times. The rearrangement joins TRBV6-2 or TRBV6-3 to TRBJ1-5, with a possible D match to TRBD1 (5 bases). Germline CDR1 is MNHEY and CDR2 is SVGEGT. V was pared by 6 bases and J by 7 bases, with 13 bases between. This CDR3 contains 13 residues. CDR3 amino acids: CASRDTAAQPQHF. The CDR3 DNA reads TGTGCCAGCAGGGACACGGCCGCGCAGCCCCAGCATTTT.

V and J are TRBV7-6 and TRBJ2-7; 8 bases line up with TRBD1. Germline loops: CDR1 SGHVS, CDR2 FNYEAQ. The CDR3 has 17 amino acids. V lost 5 bases and J lost 6; bases outside the gene matches: 18. CDR3 DNA: TGTGCCAGCAGCCAGCGAAAAACTAAAGGACAGGGCTCCGAGCAGTACTTC. It yields the protein CASSQRKTKGQGSEQYF.

V and J are TRBV10-3 and TRBJ2-1; TRBD1 agrees at 7 bases. V lost 0 bases and J lost 7; bases outside the gene matches: 6. CDR3 length equals 15 residues. The germline V gene has CDR1 ENHRY and CDR2 SYGVKD. The CDR3 sequence is CAISESRDSFNEQFF. The CDR3 DNA follows: TGTGCCATCAGTGAGTCTCGGGACAGCTTTAATGAGCAGTTCTTC.